A selection of T cell receptor beta chains follows, all from one sample in a study of neurological immune-mediated disorders. One entry per CDR3 protein results from TCRdb running MiXCR on the 5' RACE reads. The sample shows approximately 70,000 distinct CDR3 sequences, roughly a tenth of them seen only once. Sequences were obtained from PBMCs. All receptors derive from a man aged 30 to 45 in good health. Both conserved end residues are part of each CDR3.

V gene | CDR3 protein
TRBV18 | CASSRGRDRTYEQYF
TRBV24-1 | CATSDSTLAEVAERYF
TRBV11-2 | CASSLEGPDRQETQYF
TRBV7-2 | CASSLWSGQPQHF
TRBV3-1 | CASSQSASGRAYNEQFF
TRBV29-1 | CSALAADRAAPEAFF
TRBV30 | CAWSVAAGVGETQYF
TRBV2 | CASSFLGQGASETQYF
TRBV5-1 | CASSLAGVLTDTQYF
TRBV5-1 | CASSPRGGQPQHF